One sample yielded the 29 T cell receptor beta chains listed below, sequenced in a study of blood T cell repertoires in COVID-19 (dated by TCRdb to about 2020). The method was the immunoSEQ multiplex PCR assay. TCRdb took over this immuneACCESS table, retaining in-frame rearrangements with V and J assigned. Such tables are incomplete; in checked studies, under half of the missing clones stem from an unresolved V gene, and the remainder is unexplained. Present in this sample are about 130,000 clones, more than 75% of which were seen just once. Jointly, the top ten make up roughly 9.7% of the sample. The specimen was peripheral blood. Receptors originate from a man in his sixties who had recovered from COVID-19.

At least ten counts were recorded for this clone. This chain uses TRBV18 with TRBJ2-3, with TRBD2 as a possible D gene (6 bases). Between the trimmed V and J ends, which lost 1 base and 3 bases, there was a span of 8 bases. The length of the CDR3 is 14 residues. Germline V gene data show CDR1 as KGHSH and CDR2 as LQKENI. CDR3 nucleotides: TGTGCCAGCTCACCACGGGGGGATACAGATACGCAGTATTTT. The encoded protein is CASSPRGDTDTQYF.

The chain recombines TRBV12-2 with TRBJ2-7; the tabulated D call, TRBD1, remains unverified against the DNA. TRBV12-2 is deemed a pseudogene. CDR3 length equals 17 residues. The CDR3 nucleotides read TGTGCAAGTCGCTTAGGGGATGGGGGACAGGGGGCCGCCGAGCAGTACTTC. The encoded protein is CASRLGDGGQGAAEQYF.

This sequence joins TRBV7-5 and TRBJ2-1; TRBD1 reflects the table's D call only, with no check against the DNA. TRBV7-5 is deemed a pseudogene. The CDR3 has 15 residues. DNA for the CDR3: TGTGCCAGAAGCTTAGGGGACAGGGGGAACAATGAGCAGTTCTTC. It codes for CARSLGDRGNNEQFF.

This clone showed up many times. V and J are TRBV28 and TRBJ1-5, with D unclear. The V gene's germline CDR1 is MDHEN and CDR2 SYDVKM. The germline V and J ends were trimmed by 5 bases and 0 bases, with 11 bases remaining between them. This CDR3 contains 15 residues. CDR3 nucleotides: TGTGCCAGCAGTAAACAGAGATATAGCAATCAGCCCCAGCATTTT. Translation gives CASSKQRYSNQPQHF. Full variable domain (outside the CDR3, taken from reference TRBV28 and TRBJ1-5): DVKVTQSSRYLVKRTGEKVFLECVQDMDHENMFWYRQDPGLGLRLIYFSYDVKMKEKGDIPEGYSVSREKKERFSLILESASTNQTSMYLCASSKQRYSNQPQHFGDGTRLSIL.

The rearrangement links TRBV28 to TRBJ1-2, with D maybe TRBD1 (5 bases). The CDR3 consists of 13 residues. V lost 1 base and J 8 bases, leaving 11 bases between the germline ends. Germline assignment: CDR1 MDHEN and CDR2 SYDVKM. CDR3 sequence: CASSLSQDGGYTF. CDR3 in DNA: TGTGCCAGCAGTTTATCACAGGACGGCGGCTACACCTTC.

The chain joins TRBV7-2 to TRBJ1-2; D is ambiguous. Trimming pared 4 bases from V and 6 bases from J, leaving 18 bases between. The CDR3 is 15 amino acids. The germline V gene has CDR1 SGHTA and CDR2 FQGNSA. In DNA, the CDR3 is TGTGCCAGCAGCTCCTCCTTCGCGGTGGTCCATGGCTACACCTTC. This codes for CASSSSFAVVHGYTF. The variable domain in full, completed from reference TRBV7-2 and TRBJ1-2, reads GAGVSQSPSNKVTEKGKDVELRCDPISGHTALYWYRQSLGQGLEFLIYFQGNSAPDKSGLPSDRFSAERTGGSVSTLTIQRTQQEDSAVYLCASSSSFAVVHGYTFGSGTRLTVV.

The CDR3 nucleotides are TGTGCCTGGATTCGCGACAGGGGTTATTCACCCCTCCACTTT. Protein product: CAWIRDRGYSPLHF. The gene calls are TRBV30 and TRBJ1-6, with TRBD1 identical over 8 bases. Germline V gene sequence: CDR1 GTSNPN, CDR2 SVGIG (reference sequence). V gave up 4 bases and J gave up 8 bases; unmatched junction bases: 7. This CDR3 is built from 14 residues.

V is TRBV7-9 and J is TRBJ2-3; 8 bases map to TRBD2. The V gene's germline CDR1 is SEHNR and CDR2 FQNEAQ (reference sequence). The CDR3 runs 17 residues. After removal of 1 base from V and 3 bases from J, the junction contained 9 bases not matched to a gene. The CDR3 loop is CASSLVLAVIGTDTQYF. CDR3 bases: TGTGCCAGCAGCTTAGTACTAGCGGTTATCGGGACAGATACGCAGTATTTT.

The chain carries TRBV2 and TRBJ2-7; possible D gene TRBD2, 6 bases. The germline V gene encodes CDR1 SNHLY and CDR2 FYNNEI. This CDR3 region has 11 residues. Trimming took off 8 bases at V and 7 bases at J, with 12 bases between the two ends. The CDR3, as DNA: TGTGCCAGCGGCCGGGACTCGGAGCAGTACTTC. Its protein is CASGRDSEQYF.

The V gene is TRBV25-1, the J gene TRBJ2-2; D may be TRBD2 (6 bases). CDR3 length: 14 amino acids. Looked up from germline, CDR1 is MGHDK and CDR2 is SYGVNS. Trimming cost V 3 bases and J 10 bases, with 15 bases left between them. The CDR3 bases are TGTGCCAGCAGTGACCCTCCCGGGGGAGAGGAGCTGTTTTTT. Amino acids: CASSDPPGGEELFF. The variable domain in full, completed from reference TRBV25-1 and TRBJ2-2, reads EADIYQTPRYLVIGTGKKITLECSQTMGHDKMYWYQQDPGMELHLIHYSYGVNSTEKGDLSSESTVSRIRTEHFPLTLESARPSHTSQYLCASSDPPGGEELFFGEGSRLTVL.

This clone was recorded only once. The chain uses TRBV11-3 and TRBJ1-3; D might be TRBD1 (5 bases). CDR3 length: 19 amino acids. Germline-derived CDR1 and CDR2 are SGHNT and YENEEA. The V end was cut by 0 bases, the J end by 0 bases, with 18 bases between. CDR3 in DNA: TGTGCCAGCAGCTTAGACCGAGACGGACAAACTACCTCTGGAAACACCATATATTTT. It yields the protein CASSLDRDGQTTSGNTIYF.

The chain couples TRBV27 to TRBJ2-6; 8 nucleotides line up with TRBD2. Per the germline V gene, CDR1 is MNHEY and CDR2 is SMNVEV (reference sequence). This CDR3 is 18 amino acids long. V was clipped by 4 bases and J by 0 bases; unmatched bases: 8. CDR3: CASSSGSGSRSGANVLTF. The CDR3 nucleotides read TGTGCCAGCAGTTCTGGCAGCGGGAGCCGCTCTGGGGCCAACGTCCTGACTTTC. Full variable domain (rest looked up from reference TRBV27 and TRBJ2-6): EAQVTQNPRYLITVTGKKLTVTCSQNMNHEYMSWYRQDPGLGLRQIYYSMNVEVTDKGDVPEGYKVSRKEKRNFPLILESPSPNQTSLYFCASSSGSGSRSGANVLTFGAGSRLTVL.

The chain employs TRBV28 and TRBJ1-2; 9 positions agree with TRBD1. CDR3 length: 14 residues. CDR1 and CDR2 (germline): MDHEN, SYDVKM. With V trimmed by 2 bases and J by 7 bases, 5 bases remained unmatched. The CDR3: CASSLGGQGFGYTF. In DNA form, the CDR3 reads TGTGCCAGCAGTTTAGGCGGACAGGGGTTTGGCTACACCTTC.

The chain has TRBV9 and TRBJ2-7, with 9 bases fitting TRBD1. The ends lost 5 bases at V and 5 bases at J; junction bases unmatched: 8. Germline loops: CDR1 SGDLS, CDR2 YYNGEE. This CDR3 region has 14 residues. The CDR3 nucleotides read TGTGCCAGCAGTCTGGCCGGGACAGGGAACGAGCAGTACTTC. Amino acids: CASSLAGTGNEQYF.

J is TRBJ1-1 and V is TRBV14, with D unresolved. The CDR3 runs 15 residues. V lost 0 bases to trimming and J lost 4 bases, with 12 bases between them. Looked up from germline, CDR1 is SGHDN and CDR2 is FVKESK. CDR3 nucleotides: TGTGCCAGCAGCCAAGACGGCAGCCGCGGCACTGAAGCTTTCTTT. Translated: CASSQDGSRGTEAFF.

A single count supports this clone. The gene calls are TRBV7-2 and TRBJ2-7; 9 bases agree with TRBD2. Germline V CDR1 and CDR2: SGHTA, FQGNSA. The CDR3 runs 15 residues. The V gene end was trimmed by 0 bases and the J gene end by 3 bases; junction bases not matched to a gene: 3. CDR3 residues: CASSLALAGSYEQYF. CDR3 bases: TGTGCCAGCAGCTTAGCGCTAGCGGGAAGCTACGAGCAGTACTTC. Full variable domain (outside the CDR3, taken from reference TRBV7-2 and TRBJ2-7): GAGVSQSPSNKVTEKGKDVELRCDPISGHTALYWYRQSLGQGLEFLIYFQGNSAPDKSGLPSDRFSAERTGGSVSTLTIQRTQQEDSAVYLCASSLALAGSYEQYFGPGTRLTVT.

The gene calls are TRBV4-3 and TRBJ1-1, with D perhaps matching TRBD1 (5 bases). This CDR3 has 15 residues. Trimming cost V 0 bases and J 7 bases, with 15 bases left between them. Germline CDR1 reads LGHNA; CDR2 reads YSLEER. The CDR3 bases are TGCGCCAGCAGCCAAGATCGTTGGGGCGGCAATGAAGCTTTCTTT. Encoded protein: CASSQDRWGGNEAFF.

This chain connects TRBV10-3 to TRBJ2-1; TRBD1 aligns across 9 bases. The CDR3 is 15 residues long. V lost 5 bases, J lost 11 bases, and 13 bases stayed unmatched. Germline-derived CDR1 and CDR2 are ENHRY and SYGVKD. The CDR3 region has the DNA TGTGCCATCAGTAGGCCGGACAGGGGAATTTATCAGCAGTTCTTC. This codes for CAISRPDRGIYQQFF.

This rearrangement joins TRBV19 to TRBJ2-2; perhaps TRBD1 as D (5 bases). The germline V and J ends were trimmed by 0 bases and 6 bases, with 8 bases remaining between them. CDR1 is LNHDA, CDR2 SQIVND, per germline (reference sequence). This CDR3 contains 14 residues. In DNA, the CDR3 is TGTGCCAGTAGTATAGATTCAGGGTCCGGGGAGCTGTTTTTT. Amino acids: CASSIDSGSGELFF.

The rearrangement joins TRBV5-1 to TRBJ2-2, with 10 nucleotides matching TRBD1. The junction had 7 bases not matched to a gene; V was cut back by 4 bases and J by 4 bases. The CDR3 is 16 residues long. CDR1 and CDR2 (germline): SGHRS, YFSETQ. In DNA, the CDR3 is TGCGCCAGCAGCAGGGGGACAGGGGATGGCACCGGGGAGCTGTTTTTT. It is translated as CASSRGTGDGTGELFF. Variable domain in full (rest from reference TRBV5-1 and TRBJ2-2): KAGVTQTPRYLIKTRGQQVTLSCSPISGHRSVSWYQQTPGQGLQFLFEYFSETQRNKGNFPGRFSGRQFSNSRSEMNVSTLELGDSALYLCASSRGTGDGTGELFFGEGSRLTVL.

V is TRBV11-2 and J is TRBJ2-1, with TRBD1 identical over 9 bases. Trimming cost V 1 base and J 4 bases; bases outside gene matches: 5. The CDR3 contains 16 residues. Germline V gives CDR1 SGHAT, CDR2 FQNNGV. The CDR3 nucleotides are TGTGCCAGCAGCTTAGCCGGGACAGGGACTTACAATGAGCAGTTCTTC. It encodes CASSLAGTGTYNEQFF.

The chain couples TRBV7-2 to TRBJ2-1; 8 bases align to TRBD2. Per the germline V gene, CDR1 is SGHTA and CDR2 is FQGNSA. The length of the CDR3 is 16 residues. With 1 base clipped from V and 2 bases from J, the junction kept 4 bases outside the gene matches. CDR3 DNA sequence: TGTGCCAGCAGCTTAGGGGGTAGCGGGGCCTACAATGAGCAGTTCTTC. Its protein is CASSLGGSGAYNEQFF.

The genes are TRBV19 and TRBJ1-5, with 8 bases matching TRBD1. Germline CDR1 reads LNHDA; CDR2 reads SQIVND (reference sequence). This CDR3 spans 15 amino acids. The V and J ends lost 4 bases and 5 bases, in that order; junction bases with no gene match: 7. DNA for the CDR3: TGTGCCAGTAGTACCGGGGGACAGGAGCATCAGCCCCAGCATTTT. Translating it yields CASSTGGQEHQPQHF. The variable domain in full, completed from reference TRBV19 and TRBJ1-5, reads DGGITQSPKYLFRKEGQNVTLSCEQNLNHDAMYWYRQDPGQGLRLIYYSQIVNDFQKGDIAEGYSVSREKKESFPLTVTSAQKNPTAFYLCASSTGGQEHQPQHFGDGTRLSIL.

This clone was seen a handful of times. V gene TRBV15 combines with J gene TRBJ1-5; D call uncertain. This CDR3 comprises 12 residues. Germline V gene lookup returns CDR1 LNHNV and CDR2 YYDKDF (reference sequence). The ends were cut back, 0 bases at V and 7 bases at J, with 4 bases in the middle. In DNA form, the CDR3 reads TGTGCCACCAGCAGAGATCAGCAGCCCCAGCATTTT. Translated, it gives CATSRDQQPQHF.

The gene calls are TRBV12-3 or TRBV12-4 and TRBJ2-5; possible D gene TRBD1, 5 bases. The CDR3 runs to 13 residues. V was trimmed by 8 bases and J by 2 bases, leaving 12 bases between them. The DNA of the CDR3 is TGTGCCAGCGGAACAGGATCTCAAGAGACCCAGTACTTC. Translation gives CASGTGSQETQYF.

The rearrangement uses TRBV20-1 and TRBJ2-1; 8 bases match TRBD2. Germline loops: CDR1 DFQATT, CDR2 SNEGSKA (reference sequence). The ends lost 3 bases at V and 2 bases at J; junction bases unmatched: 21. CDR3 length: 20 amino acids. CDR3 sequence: CSASSRAGAPIQSTYNEQFF. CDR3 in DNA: TGCAGTGCTAGTTCCAGAGCGGGGGCCCCGATCCAGTCGACCTACAATGAGCAGTTCTTC.

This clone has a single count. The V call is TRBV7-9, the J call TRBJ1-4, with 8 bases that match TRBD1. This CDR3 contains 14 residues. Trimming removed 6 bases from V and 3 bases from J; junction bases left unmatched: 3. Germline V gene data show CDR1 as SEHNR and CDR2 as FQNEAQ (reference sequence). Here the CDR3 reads CASSPTGANEKLFF. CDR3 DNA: TGTGCCAGCAGTCCGACAGGGGCTAATGAAAAACTGTTTTTT.

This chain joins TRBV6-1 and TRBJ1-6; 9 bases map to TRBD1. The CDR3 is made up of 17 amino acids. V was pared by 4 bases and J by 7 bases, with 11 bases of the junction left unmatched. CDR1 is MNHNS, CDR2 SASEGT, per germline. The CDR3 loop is CASSANDPGQGNSPLHF. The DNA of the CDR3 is TGTGCCAGCAGTGCCAACGACCCGGGACAGGGAAATTCACCCCTCCACTTT.

The CDR3 region is CASSVGTSGGGQGAQYF. The CDR3, as DNA: TGTGCCAGCAGCGTAGGGACTAGCGGGGGAGGCCAGGGGGCCCAGTACTTC. The rearrangement uses TRBV9 and TRBJ2-5; TRBD2 matches 13 bases. The J segment lost 9 bases and the V segment lost 0 bases, leaving 11 bases of the junction unmatched. This CDR3 spans 17 amino acids. Germline V CDR1 and CDR2: SGDLS, YYNGEE.